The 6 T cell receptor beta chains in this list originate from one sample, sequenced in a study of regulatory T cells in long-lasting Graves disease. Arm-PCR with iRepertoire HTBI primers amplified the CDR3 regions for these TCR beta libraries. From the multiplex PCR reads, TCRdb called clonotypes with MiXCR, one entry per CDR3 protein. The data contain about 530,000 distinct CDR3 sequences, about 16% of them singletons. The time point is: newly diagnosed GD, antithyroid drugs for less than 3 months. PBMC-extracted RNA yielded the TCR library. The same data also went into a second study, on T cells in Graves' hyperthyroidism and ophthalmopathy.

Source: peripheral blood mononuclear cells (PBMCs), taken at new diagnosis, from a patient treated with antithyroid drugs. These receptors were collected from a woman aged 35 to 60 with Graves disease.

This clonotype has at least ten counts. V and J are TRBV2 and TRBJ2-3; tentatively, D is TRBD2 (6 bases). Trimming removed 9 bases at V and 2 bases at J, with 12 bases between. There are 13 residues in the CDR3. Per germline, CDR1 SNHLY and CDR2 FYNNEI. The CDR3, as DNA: TGTGCCAGGAGCAGGACTAACACAGATACGCAGTATTTT. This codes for CARSRTNTDTQYF. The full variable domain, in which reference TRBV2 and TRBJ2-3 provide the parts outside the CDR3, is EPEVTQTPSHQVTQMGQEVILRCVPISNHLYFYWYRQILGQKVEFLVSFYNNEISEKSEIFDDQFSVERPDGSNFTLKIRSTKLEDSAMYFCARSRTNTDTQYFGPGTRLTVL.

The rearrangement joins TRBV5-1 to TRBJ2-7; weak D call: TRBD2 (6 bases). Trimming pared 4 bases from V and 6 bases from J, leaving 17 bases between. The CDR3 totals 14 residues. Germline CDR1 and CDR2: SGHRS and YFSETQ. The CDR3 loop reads CASSPWREAGEQYF. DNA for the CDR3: TGCGCCAGCAGCCCCTGGCGGGAAGCGGGCGAGCAGTACTTC. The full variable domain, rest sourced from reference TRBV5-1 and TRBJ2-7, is KAGVTQTPRYLIKTRGQQVTLSCSPISGHRSVSWYQQTPGQGLQFLFEYFSETQRNKGNFPGRFSGRQFSNSRSEMNVSTLELGDSALYLCASSPWREAGEQYFGPGTRLTVT.

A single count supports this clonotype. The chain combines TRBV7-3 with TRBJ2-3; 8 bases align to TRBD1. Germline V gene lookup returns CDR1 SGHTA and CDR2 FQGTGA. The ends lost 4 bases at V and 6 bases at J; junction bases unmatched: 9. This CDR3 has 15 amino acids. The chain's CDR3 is CASSSGGPYPDTQYF. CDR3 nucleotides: TGTGCCAGCAGCTCAGGGGGCCCTTATCCGGATACGCAGTATTTT.

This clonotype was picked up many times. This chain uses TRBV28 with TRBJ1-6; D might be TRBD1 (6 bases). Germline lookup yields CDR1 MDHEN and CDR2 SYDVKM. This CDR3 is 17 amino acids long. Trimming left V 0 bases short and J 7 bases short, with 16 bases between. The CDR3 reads CASSLWGGLGQNSPLHF. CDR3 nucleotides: TGTGCCAGCAGTTTATGGGGGGGGCTAGGACAGAATTCACCCCTCCACTTT. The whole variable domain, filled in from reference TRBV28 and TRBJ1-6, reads DVKVTQSSRYLVKRTGEKVFLECVQDMDHENMFWYRQDPGLGLRLIYFSYDVKMKEKGDIPEGYSVSREKKERFSLILESASTNQTSMYLCASSLWGGLGQNSPLHFGNGTRLTVT.

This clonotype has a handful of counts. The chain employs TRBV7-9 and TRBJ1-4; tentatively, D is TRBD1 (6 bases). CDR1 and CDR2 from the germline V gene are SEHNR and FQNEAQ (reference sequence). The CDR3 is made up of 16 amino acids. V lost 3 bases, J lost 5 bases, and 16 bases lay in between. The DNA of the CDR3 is TGTGCCAGCAGCTTCCCCCCGGGGGGCTGGAATGAAAAACTGTTTTTT. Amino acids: CASSFPPGGWNEKLFF.

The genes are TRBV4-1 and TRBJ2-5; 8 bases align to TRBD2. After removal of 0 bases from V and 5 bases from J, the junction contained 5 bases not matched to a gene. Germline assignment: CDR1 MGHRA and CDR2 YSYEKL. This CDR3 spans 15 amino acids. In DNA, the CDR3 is TGCGCCAGCAGCCAAGATGAGCGGGGGTGGGAGACCCAGTACTTC. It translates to CASSQDERGWETQYF.